The present entry profiles one T cell receptor (beta chain) with its context. These data originate in a study of graft-versus-host responses after intestinal transplantation. Study outcomes and limitations: Clonal ratios of graft-versus-host to host-versus-graft in allografts were high for patients exhibiting graft-donor T cell macrochimerism.

Profiling relied on immunoSEQ multiplex PCR, and the TCRdb table lists in-frame clones only, not all of them. The sample lists about 20,000 clones, about half seen once, with 0.88% in the top ten. There are 14 residues in the CDR3. The ends were cut back, 0 bases at V and 4 bases at J, with 8 bases in the middle. Germline-derived CDR1 and CDR2 are MNHEY and SMNVEV (reference sequence). Co-plating was performed using approximately 200,000 CFSE-labeled responder cells and approximately 200,000 irradiated, violet-dye-labeled stimulator cells. The authors sorted proliferating CFSE-low CD3+CD4+ and CD3+CD8+ responders after the reaction.

The chain is built from TRBV27 and TRBJ2-3, with D unresolved. The origin of this receptor is a human patient who received an intestinal transplant. Here the sequenced sample was alloreactive CD4+ T cells from a mixed lymphocyte reaction culture, taken before intestinal transplant. Sample subset: CFSE-low proliferating T cells sorted from roughly 6-day pre-transplant mixed lymphocyte reaction (GvH or HvG direction). CDR3 sequence (DNA): TGTGCCAGCAGTTTATCAAGTAACTCAGATACGCAGTATTTT. This codes for CASSLSSNSDTQYF.